The rows below give T cell receptor beta chains drawn from one sample of a study of T cells in localized non-small cell lung cancer. The data were produced by immunoSEQ multiplex PCR, yet TCRdb's version contains in-frame clones alone and is incomplete. The data show approximately 700 clones, less than 35% seen once. Sequencing used normal lung tissue next to the tumor, obtained before any cancer treatment. Receptors originate from a female donor of 60 years or more with stage II lung adenocarcinoma. The CDR3 runs from the conserved cysteine through the conserved F or W. The D gene is left open where the match is weak. Only some rows state a clone size, as once, few, many or a class for expanded clones.

TRBV6-8	NA	TRBJ1-1	TRBD1	CASSYSSGGDTEAFF	TGTGCCAGCAGTTACTCGTCAGGGGGGGACACTGAAGCTTTCTTT
TRBV9	few	TRBJ2-1	TRBD2	CASSRTSGRPNEQFF	TGTGCCAGCAGCCGTACTAGCGGGAGGCCCAATGAGCAGTTCTTC
TRBV11-3	few	TRBJ2-3	NA	CASSPGGPARNTDTQYF	TGTGCCAGCAGCCCCGGTGGGCCCGCCCGCAACACAGATACGCAGTATTTT
TRBV19	few	TRBJ1-2	TRBD1	CASSVSGTGKVSYGYTF	TGTGCCAGTAGTGTCTCCGGGACAGGGAAAGTAAGCTATGGCTACACCTTC
TRBV6-8	few	TRBJ2-7	TRBD1	CASSLTADRAGYEQYF	TGTGCCAGCTCCCTTACCGCGGACAGGGCGGGCTACGAGCAGTACTTC
TRBV28	NA	TRBJ2-1	NA	CASTPTPQDNNEQFF	TGTGCCAGCACCCCCACCCCCCAAGACAACAATGAGCAGTTCTTC
TRBV7-2	NA	TRBJ2-5	NA	CASSLRLQETQYF	TGTGCCAGCAGCTTACGACTACAAGAGACCCAGTACTTC
TRBV28	NA	TRBJ2-7	NA	CASNPTASYEQYF	TGTGCCAGCAACCCAACAGCGTCCTACGAGCAGTACTTC
TRBV6-8	few	TRBJ2-7	NA	CASSWGTSYEQYF	TGTGCCAGCAGTTGGGGGACATCCTACGAGCAGTACTTC
TRBV30	few	TRBJ1-2	NA	CAWIPTHGGLAGYTF	TGTGCCTGGATTCCCACACATGGGGGGTTAGCGGGCTACACCTTC
TRBV6-8	large	TRBJ2-1	NA	CASSYDPFNEQFF	TGTGCCAGCAGTTACGACCCCTTCAATGAGCAGTTCTTC